The 23 T cell receptor beta chains below were found in one sample sequenced in a study of blood T cell repertoires in COVID-19 (dated by TCRdb to about 2020). Libraries came from the immunoSEQ multiplex PCR assay. TCRdb holds this immuneACCESS table with in-frame rearrangements only. Some clones are missing; in checked studies, unresolved V genes explain under half, and the rest has no known cause. The sample table records under 130,000 clones; about 85% of these occur just once. The ten biggest clones cover approximately 3.1% of the sample. The specimen was peripheral blood. The receptors shown here come from a man aged 45-60 years in a cohort sampled during active COVID-19.

The V call is TRBV11-2, the J call TRBJ2-3; D is uncertain. CDR1 is SGHAT, CDR2 FQNNGV, per germline. CDR3 length equals 13 residues. With 0 bases removed from V and 4 bases from J, the gap between germline ends came to 5 bases. Here the CDR3 DNA reads TGTGCCAGCAGCTTAGATCTTGCAGATACGCAGTATTTT. It yields the protein CASSLDLADTQYF.

The rearrangement joins TRBV2 to TRBJ1-3, with D possibly being TRBD1 (5 bases). Looked up from germline, CDR1 is SNHLY and CDR2 is FYNNEI. The CDR3 totals 15 residues. The V end was cut by 6 bases, the J end by 0 bases, with 12 bases between. The CDR3 DNA sequence: TGTGCCAGCAGCCCTGACAGTTACTCTGGAAACACCATATATTTT. Translating gives CASSPDSYSGNTIYF. The full variable domain, in which reference TRBV2 and TRBJ1-3 provide the parts outside the CDR3, is EPEVTQTPSHQVTQMGQEVILRCVPISNHLYFYWYRQILGQKVEFLVSFYNNEISEKSEIFDDQFSVERPDGSNFTLKIRSTKLEDSAMYFCASSPDSYSGNTIYFGEGSWLTVV.

This clone was seen only a few times. This chain's CDR3 is CASTADSQAFF. The DNA for the CDR3 is TGTGCCAGCACGGCGGACAGTCAAGCTTTCTTT. This sequence joins TRBV7-9 and TRBJ1-1, with D perhaps matching TRBD1 (6 bases). Germline CDR1 reads SEHNR; CDR2 reads FQNEAQ (reference sequence). The CDR3 length is 11 residues. V gave up 7 bases and J gave up 9 bases, with 12 bases separating them.

This chain joins TRBV2 and TRBJ1-6, with TRBD1 identical over 7 bases. The CDR3 totals 16 residues. V was pared by 6 bases and J by 7 bases, with 12 bases of the junction left unmatched. Germline V CDR1 and CDR2: SNHLY, FYNNEI. Here the CDR3 reads CASRRDSGRINSPLHF. As DNA, the CDR3 is TGTGCCAGCAGACGGGACAGCGGGCGTATCAATTCACCCCTCCACTTT.

The V gene is TRBV19, the J gene TRBJ1-5; maybe TRBD1 (6 bases). This CDR3 is 15 amino acids long. V gave up 4 bases and J gave up 7 bases, with 17 bases separating them. Germline assignment: CDR1 LNHDA and CDR2 SQIVND (reference sequence). CDR3 sequence (DNA): TGTGCCAGTAGTACCGGACAGCTCGTGGGGCAGCCCCAGCATTTT. It specifies CASSTGQLVGQPQHF.

CDR3 loop: CASSLGGQGNTEAFF. The CDR3 nucleotides read TGTGCCAGCTCACTGGGGGGACAGGGGAACACTGAAGCTTTCTTT. The V and J genes are TRBV18 and TRBJ1-1, with TRBD1 matching 9 bases. This CDR3 comprises 15 residues. With V trimmed by 4 bases and J by 1 base, 4 bases remained unmatched. Germline values: CDR1 KGHSH, CDR2 LQKENI.

This chain links TRBV28 with TRBJ1-1; 7 bases agree with TRBD1. V lost 7 bases to trimming and J lost 5 bases; unmatched junction nucleotides: 4. This CDR3 has 12 amino acids. Germline loops: CDR1 MDHEN, CDR2 SYDVKM. CDR3 in amino acids: CASTLTGTEAFF. The CDR3 DNA reads as TGTGCCAGCACCCTGACAGGGACTGAAGCTTTCTTT.

This clone was detected a few times. The rearrangement links TRBV27 to TRBJ2-5, with D possibly matching TRBD1 (6 bases). Germline CDR1 reads MNHEY; CDR2 reads SMNVEV (reference sequence). The CDR3 is 14 residues long. V gave up 3 bases and J gave up 9 bases, with 17 bases separating them. For the CDR3, the DNA is TGTGCCAGCAGTTTCTCAGGGCGCGCAGGGGCCCAGTACTTC. The encoded protein is CASSFSGRAGAQYF.

The chain combines TRBV5-5 with TRBJ2-2, with TRBD2 matching 16 bases. There are 18 residues in the CDR3. Trimming took 1 base from V and 3 from J; bases not matched to a gene: 3. CDR1 SGHKS and CDR2 YYEKEE come from the germline V gene (reference sequence). The CDR3 DNA follows: TGTGCCAGCAGCTTGATGGGACTAGCGGGGGGGCACACCGGGGAGCTGTTTTTT. This encodes CASSLMGLAGGHTGELFF.

The V and J genes are TRBV24-1 and TRBJ1-5, with D perhaps matching TRBD1 (5 bases). V lost 6 bases, J lost 0 bases, and 11 bases lay in between. The germline CDR1 and CDR2 sequences are KGHDR and SFDVKD. The CDR3 covers 15 residues. The CDR3 region has the DNA TGTGCCACCAGTTTATCAGGGTCTAGCAATCAGCCCCAGCATTTT. Protein product: CATSLSGSSNQPQHF.

The V call is TRBV19, the J call TRBJ2-5; 7 bases map to TRBD1. Trimming removed 4 bases from V and 9 bases from J; junction bases left unmatched: 11. Germline V gene lookup returns CDR1 LNHDA and CDR2 SQIVND (reference sequence). The CDR3 spans 14 residues. The CDR3, as DNA: TGTGCCAGTAGTAGGGACAGTCGGGCATTGGCCCAGTACTTC. Translated, it gives CASSRDSRALAQYF.

The CDR3 coding sequence is TGTGCCAGCAGCAAAGTGATCTTGGGGGGGACACAAGAGACCCAGTACTTC. Translating it yields CASSKVILGGTQETQYF. The chain links TRBV21-1 to TRBJ2-5; the table assigns TRBD2, which was not confirmed against the DNA. TRBV21-1 is recorded as a pseudogene. This CDR3 is built from 17 residues.

CDR3 region: CASSKRTASYGYTF. CDR3 coding DNA: TGTGCCAGCAGCAAACGGACAGCCTCCTATGGCTACACCTTC. This chain uses TRBV5-6 with TRBJ1-2; D is possibly TRBD1 (6 bases). Looked up from germline, CDR1 is SGHDT and CDR2 is YYEEEE. V lost 4 bases to trimming and J lost 4 bases, with 14 bases between them. This CDR3 spans 14 amino acids.

This chain connects TRBV5-6 to TRBJ2-1; D may be TRBD2 (5 bases). CDR1 is SGHDT, CDR2 YYEEEE, per germline. This CDR3 spans 13 amino acids. The V end was cut by 0 bases, the J end by 10 bases, with 11 bases between. The CDR3 region is CASSLAVRGEQFF. CDR3 nucleotide sequence: TGTGCCAGCAGCTTGGCAGTCCGAGGGGAGCAGTTCTTC.

This clone was counted a few times. The chain uses TRBV29-1 and TRBJ1-4, with D maybe TRBD1 (5 bases). The CDR3 is 13 amino acids. Trimming removed 5 bases at V and 10 bases at J, with 17 bases between. CDR1 and CDR2 (germline): SQVTM, ANQGSEA. The DNA of the CDR3 is TGCAGCGTTTCCAGGGCAATGGAAGGAAAACTGTTTTTT. Translating gives CSVSRAMEGKLFF.

J is TRBJ1-5 and V is TRBV9, with D maybe TRBD1 (6 bases). V was clipped by 0 bases and J by 2 bases, with 15 bases between them. The CDR3 spans 17 residues. The germline V gene encodes CDR1 SGDLS and CDR2 YYNGEE. The CDR3 coding sequence is TGTGCCAGCAGCGTAGTGCAGGGGATAAAGGGCAATCAGCCCCAGCATTTT. Protein: CASSVVQGIKGNQPQHF.

The chain combines TRBV4-3 with TRBJ1-2; the match to TRBD1 covers 8 bases. The CDR3 covers 15 residues. Germline V gene data show CDR1 as LGHNA and CDR2 as YSLEER. The V gene end was trimmed by 3 bases and the J gene end by 2 bases; junction bases not matched to a gene: 5. CDR3 DNA: TGCGCCAGCAGCCAGGGGCAGGGGGCGAACTATGGCTACACCTTC. The encoded protein is CASSQGQGANYGYTF.

The chain joins TRBV19 to TRBJ1-6; no definite D call. The CDR3 sequence is 12 residues long. From germline, CDR1 is LNHDA and CDR2 SQIVND (reference sequence). With 4 bases removed from V and 14 bases from J, the gap between germline ends came to 12 bases. As DNA, the CDR3 is TGTGCCAGTAGTACCCACTCAGGTGCCCTCCACTTT. Its protein is CASSTHSGALHF.

The chain carries TRBV3-1 (or the pseudogene TRBV3-2) and TRBJ1-6; 7 bases line up with TRBD1. This CDR3 comprises 17 residues. V was clipped by 0 bases and J by 4 bases; unmatched bases: 6. In germline, CDR1 is LGHDT, CDR2 YNNKEL (reference sequence). The CDR3 here is CASSQDWDRMYNSPLHF. DNA of the CDR3: TGTGCCAGCAGCCAAGATTGGGACAGAATGTATAATTCACCCCTCCACTTT.

The chain recombines TRBV9 with TRBJ2-7; D is uncertain. The V and J ends lost 0 bases and 0 bases respectively, with 13 bases between them. This CDR3 is built from 16 residues. The V gene's germline CDR1 is SGDLS and CDR2 YYNGEE. For the CDR3, the DNA is TGTGCCAGCAGCGTAGCTGGCTACCCAGGCTCCTACGAGCAGTACTTC. This encodes CASSVAGYPGSYEQYF.

The chain links TRBV20-1 to TRBJ2-3, with 10 bases fitting TRBD1. Per germline, CDR1 DFQATT and CDR2 SNEGSKA (reference sequence). This CDR3 contains 15 residues. The V segment lost 6 bases and the J segment 2 bases; nucleotides outside the gene matches: 8. Written as DNA, the CDR3 is TGCAGTGCCAGTTGGGGACAGGGGTTCACAGATACGCAGTATTTT. This translates into CSASWGQGFTDTQYF.

This clone was detected only a few times. The CDR3 region has the DNA TGTGCCAGCAGCTTCTCTAGCGGGGGGAGGGGGACCCAGTACTTC. Encoded protein: CASSFSSGGRGTQYF. The chain uses TRBV11-3 and TRBJ2-5, with TRBD2 matching over 11 bases. The CDR3 extends over 15 amino acids. V lost 3 bases, J lost 7 bases, and 7 bases stayed unmatched. The germline V gene has CDR1 SGHNT and CDR2 YENEEA.

The chain uses TRBV3-1 (or the pseudogene TRBV3-2) and TRBJ2-6, with 9 bases fitting TRBD1. The length of the CDR3 is 22 residues. V was clipped by 4 bases and J by 1 base; unmatched bases: 20. The V gene's germline CDR1 is LGHDT and CDR2 YNNKEL (reference sequence). CDR3 protein: CASSPRGTGHPGVDSGANVLTF. The CDR3 DNA reads TGTGCCAGCAGCCCCCGGGGGACAGGGCACCCCGGGGTGGATTCTGGGGCCAACGTCCTGACTTTC.